A selection of T cell receptor beta chains follows, all from one sample in a study of cytomegalovirus exposure and HLA in healthy donors. Produced via immunoSEQ multiplex PCR; TCRdb's table is partial and in-frame only. The data hold fewer than 200,000 clones, with 76% observed a single time. Specimen: PBMCs. These receptors originate from a man aged 55-75 years in good health and CMV-seronegative. Each CDR3 is given with its conserved first and last residue. D genes are given only for firm matches. The size entry is marked missing in some rows and otherwise reads once, few, many or a size class.

j_gene: TRBJ1-2; abundance: NA; v_gene: TRBV9; d_gene: NA; CDR3nt: TGTGCCAGCAGAGGGGGGGGCAGGGGCAACTATGGCTACACCTTC; CDR3aa: CASRGGGRGNYGYTF
j_gene: TRBJ2-3; abundance: NA; v_gene: TRBV6-5; d_gene: TRBD2; CDR3nt: TGTGCCAGCAGTTACGCGACTAGCAAGGGTACGCAGTATTTT; CDR3aa: CASSYATSKGTQYF
j_gene: TRBJ2-3; abundance: NA; v_gene: TRBV30; d_gene: NA; CDR3nt: TGTGCCTGGGGGGACAAGGGGGTGACAGATACGCAGTATTTT; CDR3aa: CAWGDKGVTDTQYF
j_gene: TRBJ2-3; abundance: NA; v_gene: TRBV6-1; d_gene: NA; CDR3nt: TGTGCCAGCAGTGCCCTCCTGATGAGGGATACGCAGTATTTT; CDR3aa: CASSALLMRDTQYF
j_gene: TRBJ2-2; abundance: NA; v_gene: TRBV27; d_gene: NA; CDR3nt: TGTGCCAGCAGACTCTTCCGACAGGCGAACACCGGGGAGCTGTTTTTT; CDR3aa: CASRLFRQANTGELFF
j_gene: TRBJ2-7; abundance: NA; v_gene: TRBV29-1; d_gene: TRBD2; CDR3nt: TGCAGCGTTGAATCCGTGACTAGCGGTTCCTACGAGCAGTACTTC; CDR3aa: CSVESVTSGSYEQYF
j_gene: TRBJ2-3; abundance: NA; v_gene: TRBV6-1; d_gene: NA; CDR3nt: TGTGCCACCAACCGGCAGGTTGCAGATACGCAGTATTTT; CDR3aa: CATNRQVADTQYF
j_gene: TRBJ2-6; abundance: NA; v_gene: TRBV9; d_gene: TRBD2; CDR3nt: TGTGCCAGCAGCGTAGATCTTGGGGGGGGGAGCTCTGGGGCCAACGTCCTGACTTTC; CDR3aa: CASSVDLGGGSSGANVLTF
j_gene: TRBJ2-5; abundance: NA; v_gene: TRBV7-2; d_gene: TRBD1; CDR3nt: TGTGCCAGCAGCATCGGGACAGCGAGGGAGACCCAGTACTTC; CDR3aa: CASSIGTARETQYF
j_gene: TRBJ2-7; abundance: NA; v_gene: TRBV5-1; d_gene: NA; CDR3nt: TGCGCCAGCAGCTTGGGGGGCACGACTTACGAGCAGTACTTC; CDR3aa: CASSLGGTTYEQYF
j_gene: TRBJ1-1; abundance: once; v_gene: TRBV7-6; d_gene: NA; CDR3nt: TGTGCCAGCAGCTTAGCGCCGGCGGCAGGGGCCGCTGAAGCTTTCTTT; CDR3aa: CASSLAPAAGAAEAFF
j_gene: TRBJ2-7; abundance: NA; v_gene: TRBV15; d_gene: NA; CDR3nt: TGTGCCACCAGCAGAGATCAGGGGTGGTACGAGCAGTACTTC; CDR3aa: CATSRDQGWYEQYF
j_gene: TRBJ1-4; abundance: NA; v_gene: TRBV2; d_gene: NA; CDR3nt: TGTGCCAGCAGTGAATTTGGAGGCCTTGGGAATGAAAAACTGTTTTTT; CDR3aa: CASSEFGGLGNEKLFF
j_gene: TRBJ1-5; abundance: NA; v_gene: TRBV2; d_gene: NA; CDR3nt: TGTGCCAGCAAGGAGGGATCCTATCAGCCCCAGCATTTT; CDR3aa: CASKEGSYQPQHF
j_gene: TRBJ2-3; abundance: NA; v_gene: TRBV28; d_gene: TRBD1; CDR3nt: TGTGCCAGCGCCCGTTGGGACAGGGGTCATACGCAGTATTTT; CDR3aa: CASARWDRGHTQYF
j_gene: TRBJ2-3; abundance: NA; v_gene: TRBV7-2; d_gene: NA; CDR3nt: TGTGCCAGCAGCGCCCACCCCGTAGCAGCGCAGTATTTT; CDR3aa: CASSAHPVAAQYF
j_gene: TRBJ2-7; abundance: few; v_gene: TRBV9; d_gene: TRBD2; CDR3nt: TGTGCCAGCAGCGCATCGGGGGGGCTCTACGAGCAGTACTTC; CDR3aa: CASSASGGLYEQYF
j_gene: TRBJ1-4; abundance: NA; v_gene: TRBV5-4; d_gene: NA; CDR3nt: TGTGCCAGCAGCCCGAACCCCCGGGGGAAACTGTTTTTT; CDR3aa: CASSPNPRGKLFF
j_gene: TRBJ2-7; abundance: NA; v_gene: TRBV7-2; d_gene: NA; CDR3nt: TGTGCCAGCAGCTTATCGCCAGGGGAGGGCGAGCAGTACTTC; CDR3aa: CASSLSPGEGEQYF
j_gene: TRBJ2-3; abundance: NA; v_gene: TRBV15; d_gene: NA; CDR3nt: TGTGCCACCAGCAGACCCCTAGGTAGCACAGATACGCAGTATTTT; CDR3aa: CATSRPLGSTDTQYF
j_gene: TRBJ2-5; abundance: NA; v_gene: TRBV11-3; d_gene: NA; CDR3nt: TGTGCCAGCAGCTTCCCCCCGTCAGAGACCCAGTACTTC; CDR3aa: CASSFPPSETQYF
j_gene: TRBJ2-5; abundance: NA; v_gene: TRBV18; d_gene: NA; CDR3nt: TGTGCCAGCTCACCGTCGGTGTCAAGGGGGAGAGAGACCCAGTACTTC; CDR3aa: CASSPSVSRGRETQYF
j_gene: TRBJ2-7; abundance: NA; v_gene: TRBV11-2; d_gene: TRBD2; CDR3nt: TGTGCCAGCAGCATCCTCCCAGGGCGACTAGCGGGACAATACGAGCAGTACTTC; CDR3aa: CASSILPGRLAGQYEQYF
j_gene: TRBJ2-2; abundance: NA; v_gene: TRBV28; d_gene: TRBD2; CDR3nt: TGTGCCAGCAGATTTACATCCGGGACTAGCGGGGGTCCACCCCACACCGGGGAGCTGTTTTTT; CDR3aa: CASRFTSGTSGGPPHTGELFF
j_gene: TRBJ2-7; abundance: NA; v_gene: TRBV28; d_gene: TRBD2; CDR3nt: TGTGCCAGCAGTCCCGGCGGGAGTAACGAGCAGTACTTC; CDR3aa: CASSPGGSNEQYF
j_gene: TRBJ2-7; abundance: few; v_gene: TRBV7-9; d_gene: NA; CDR3nt: TGTGCCAGCAGCTTAGGGGGCCACTACGAGCAGTACTTC; CDR3aa: CASSLGGHYEQYF